This entry lists 2 T cell receptor beta chains sequenced from one sample in a study of blood T cell repertoires in COVID-19. Clones were sequenced by immunoSEQ multiplex PCR, and TCRdb holds only the in-frame ones, with some missing. The table shows 25,000 to 30,000 clones, with 87% occurring only once. Sequenced: peripheral blood. These receptors all come from a human donor in a cohort sampled during active COVID-19.

J is TRBJ1-4 and V is TRBV6-5; possibly TRBD1 for D (6 bases). The CDR3 runs 15 residues. Trimming left V 5 bases short and J 3 bases short, with 13 bases between. Germline V gives CDR1 MNHEY, CDR2 SVGAGI. CDR3: CASSPGTISNEKLFF. CDR3 sequence (DNA): TGTGCCAGCAGTCCCGGGACAATCTCTAATGAAAAACTGTTTTTT.

The chain uses TRBV10-3 and TRBJ2-7; 10 bases line up with TRBD2. This CDR3 region has 14 residues. Germline CDR1 ENHRY, CDR2 SYGVKD. Trimming cost V 8 bases and J 2 bases; bases outside gene matches: 6. The CDR3 region has the DNA TGTGCCATCGCTAGCGGGGGCTCTGCCTACGAGCAGTACTTC. Translating it yields CAIASGGSAYEQYF.